The rows below give T cell receptor beta chains drawn from one sample of a study of CD8+ T cells in alopecia areata. Data came from immunoSEQ multiplex PCR; TCRdb stores just in-frame clones and leaves some out. Of 150,000 to 200,000 clones in the sample, about 71% were seen once. The sequenced sample was CD4+ T cells sorted from blood, obtained at week 4, from a patient treated with tofacitinib. The receptors here all came from a human donor with alopecia areata. CDR3s include the opening cysteine and the closing phenylalanine or tryptophan. A D gene is named only where the DNA matches it firmly. Expanded clones get a size class; other rows say once, few or many, or leave the size out.

clone_size: .; j_call: TRBJ2-6; v_call: TRBV6-6; d_call: .; cdr3_aa: CASNLGANVLTF; cdr3_nt: TGTGCCAGCAACCTGGGGGCCAACGTCCTGACTTTC
clone_size: few; j_call: TRBJ1-2; v_call: TRBV5-1; d_call: TRBD1; cdr3_aa: CASSWARDSYGYTF; cdr3_nt: TGCGCCAGCAGCTGGGCTCGGGACAGCTATGGCTACACCTTC
clone_size: .; j_call: TRBJ2-7; v_call: TRBV2; d_call: .; cdr3_aa: CASSKEGRQYEQYF; cdr3_nt: TGTGCCAGCAGCAAAGAGGGTAGACAGTACGAGCAGTACTTC
clone_size: .; j_call: TRBJ1-1; v_call: TRBV4-2; d_call: TRBD1; cdr3_aa: CASSQEDRGDAEAFF; cdr3_nt: TGTGCCAGCAGCCAAGAGGACAGGGGGGACGCTGAAGCTTTCTTT
clone_size: .; j_call: TRBJ1-1; v_call: TRBV2; d_call: .; cdr3_aa: CASSEAVRSEAFF; cdr3_nt: TGTGCCAGCAGTGAAGCGGTCAGGAGTGAAGCTTTCTTT
clone_size: .; j_call: TRBJ2-3; v_call: TRBV7-3; d_call: .; cdr3_aa: CASSPSSGRTDTQYF; cdr3_nt: TGTGCCAGCAGCCCTAGTTCGGGGCGGACAGATACGCAGTATTTT
clone_size: .; j_call: TRBJ2-1; v_call: TRBV12-5; d_call: TRBD1; cdr3_aa: CASGTTGQSSYNEQFF; cdr3_nt: TGTGCTAGTGGTACAACGGGACAGAGCTCCTACAATGAGCAGTTCTTC
clone_size: .; j_call: TRBJ1-2; v_call: TRBV6-1; d_call: TRBD1; cdr3_aa: CASSRDSNYGYTF; cdr3_nt: TGTGCCAGCAGTCGGGACAGTAACTATGGCTACACCTTC
clone_size: few; j_call: TRBJ2-1; v_call: TRBV30; d_call: .; cdr3_aa: CAWSWGNEQFF; cdr3_nt: TGTGCCTGGAGTTGGGGCAATGAGCAGTTCTTC
clone_size: .; j_call: TRBJ1-1; v_call: TRBV5-1; d_call: .; cdr3_aa: CASSLGQATEAFF; cdr3_nt: TGCGCCAGCAGCTTGGGACAGGCAACTGAAGCTTTCTTT
clone_size: .; j_call: TRBJ2-4; v_call: TRBV30; d_call: .; cdr3_aa: CAWIKQGGNIQYF; cdr3_nt: TGTGCCTGGATCAAACAGGGAGGAAACATTCAGTACTTC
clone_size: few; j_call: TRBJ2-3; v_call: TRBV2; d_call: .; cdr3_aa: CASSRGLSTDTQYF; cdr3_nt: TGTGCCAGCAGTCGGGGGCTAAGCACAGATACGCAGTATTTT